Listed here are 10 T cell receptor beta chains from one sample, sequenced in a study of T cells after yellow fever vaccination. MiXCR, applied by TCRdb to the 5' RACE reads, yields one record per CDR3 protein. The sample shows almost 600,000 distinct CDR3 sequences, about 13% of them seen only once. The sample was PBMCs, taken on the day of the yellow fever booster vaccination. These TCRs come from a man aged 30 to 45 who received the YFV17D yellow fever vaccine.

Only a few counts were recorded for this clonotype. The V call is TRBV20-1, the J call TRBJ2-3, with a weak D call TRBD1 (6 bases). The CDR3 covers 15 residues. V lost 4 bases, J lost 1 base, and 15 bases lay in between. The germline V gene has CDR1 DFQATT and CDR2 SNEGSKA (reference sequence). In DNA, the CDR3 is TGCAGTGCTATAGATACAGGGAAGGGCACAGATACGCAGTATTTT. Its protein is CSAIDTGKGTDTQYF.

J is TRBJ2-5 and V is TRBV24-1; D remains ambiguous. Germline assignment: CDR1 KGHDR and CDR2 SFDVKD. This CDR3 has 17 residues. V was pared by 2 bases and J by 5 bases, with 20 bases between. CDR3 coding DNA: TGTGCCACCAGTGATTCTGGCCCTGGGTCGGCTCGGGAGACCCAGTACTTC. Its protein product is CATSDSGPGSARETQYF.

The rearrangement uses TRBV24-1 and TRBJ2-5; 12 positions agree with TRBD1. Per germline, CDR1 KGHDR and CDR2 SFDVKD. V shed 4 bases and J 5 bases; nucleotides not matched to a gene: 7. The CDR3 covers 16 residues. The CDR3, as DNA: TGTGCCACCAGTGACTCCGGGACAGGGGGCGCTGAGACCCAGTACTTC. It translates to CATSDSGTGGAETQYF.

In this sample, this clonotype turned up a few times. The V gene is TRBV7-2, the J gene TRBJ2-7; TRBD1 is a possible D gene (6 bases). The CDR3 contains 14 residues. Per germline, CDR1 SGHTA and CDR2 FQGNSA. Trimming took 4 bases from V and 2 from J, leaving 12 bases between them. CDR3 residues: CASSSRTVTYEQYF. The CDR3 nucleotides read TGTGCCAGCAGCTCCCGGACAGTAACCTACGAGCAGTACTTC.

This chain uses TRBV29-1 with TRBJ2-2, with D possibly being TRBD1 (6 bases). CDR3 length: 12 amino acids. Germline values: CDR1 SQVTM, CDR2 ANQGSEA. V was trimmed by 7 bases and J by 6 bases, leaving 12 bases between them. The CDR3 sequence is CSAGTPPGELFF. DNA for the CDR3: TGCAGCGCTGGGACACCTCCCGGGGAGCTGTTTTTT.

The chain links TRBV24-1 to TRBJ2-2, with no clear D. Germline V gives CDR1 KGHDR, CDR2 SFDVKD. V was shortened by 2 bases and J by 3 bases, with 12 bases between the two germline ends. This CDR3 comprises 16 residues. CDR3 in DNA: TGTGCCACCAGTGATTCCCGCCGTGCGGACACCGGGGAGCTGTTTTTT. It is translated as CATSDSRRADTGELFF.

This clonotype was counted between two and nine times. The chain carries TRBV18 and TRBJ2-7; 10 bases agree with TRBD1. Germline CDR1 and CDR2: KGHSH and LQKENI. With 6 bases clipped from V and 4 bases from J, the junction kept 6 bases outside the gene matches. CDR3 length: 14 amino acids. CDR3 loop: CASSPSGQGYEQYF. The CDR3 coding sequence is TGTGCCAGCTCGCCATCGGGACAGGGGTACGAGCAGTACTTC.

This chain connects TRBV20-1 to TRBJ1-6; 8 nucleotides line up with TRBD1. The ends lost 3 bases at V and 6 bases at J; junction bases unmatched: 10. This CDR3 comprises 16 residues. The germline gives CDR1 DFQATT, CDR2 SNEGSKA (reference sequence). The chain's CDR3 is CSASPSPGQVNSPLHF. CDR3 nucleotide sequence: TGCAGTGCTAGCCCTTCACCGGGACAGGTTAATTCACCCCTCCACTTT.

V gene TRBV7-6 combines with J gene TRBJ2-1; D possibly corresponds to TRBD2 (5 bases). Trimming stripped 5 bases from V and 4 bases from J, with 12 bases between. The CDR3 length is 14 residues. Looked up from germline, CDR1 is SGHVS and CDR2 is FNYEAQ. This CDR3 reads CASSLLRRYNEQFF. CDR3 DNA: TGTGCCAGCAGCCTACTACGGAGGTACAATGAGCAGTTCTTC.

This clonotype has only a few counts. CDR3 coding DNA: TGCGCCAGCAGCCTCTCAGGACTAGCGGCTTTAGAGCAGTACTTC. It encodes CASSLSGLAALEQYF. The chain couples TRBV5-1 to TRBJ2-7; TRBD2 agrees at 10 bases. The V gene's germline CDR1 is SGHRS and CDR2 YFSETQ. The CDR3 length is 15 residues. V dropped 4 bases and J dropped 7; count of bases not matched to a gene: 11.